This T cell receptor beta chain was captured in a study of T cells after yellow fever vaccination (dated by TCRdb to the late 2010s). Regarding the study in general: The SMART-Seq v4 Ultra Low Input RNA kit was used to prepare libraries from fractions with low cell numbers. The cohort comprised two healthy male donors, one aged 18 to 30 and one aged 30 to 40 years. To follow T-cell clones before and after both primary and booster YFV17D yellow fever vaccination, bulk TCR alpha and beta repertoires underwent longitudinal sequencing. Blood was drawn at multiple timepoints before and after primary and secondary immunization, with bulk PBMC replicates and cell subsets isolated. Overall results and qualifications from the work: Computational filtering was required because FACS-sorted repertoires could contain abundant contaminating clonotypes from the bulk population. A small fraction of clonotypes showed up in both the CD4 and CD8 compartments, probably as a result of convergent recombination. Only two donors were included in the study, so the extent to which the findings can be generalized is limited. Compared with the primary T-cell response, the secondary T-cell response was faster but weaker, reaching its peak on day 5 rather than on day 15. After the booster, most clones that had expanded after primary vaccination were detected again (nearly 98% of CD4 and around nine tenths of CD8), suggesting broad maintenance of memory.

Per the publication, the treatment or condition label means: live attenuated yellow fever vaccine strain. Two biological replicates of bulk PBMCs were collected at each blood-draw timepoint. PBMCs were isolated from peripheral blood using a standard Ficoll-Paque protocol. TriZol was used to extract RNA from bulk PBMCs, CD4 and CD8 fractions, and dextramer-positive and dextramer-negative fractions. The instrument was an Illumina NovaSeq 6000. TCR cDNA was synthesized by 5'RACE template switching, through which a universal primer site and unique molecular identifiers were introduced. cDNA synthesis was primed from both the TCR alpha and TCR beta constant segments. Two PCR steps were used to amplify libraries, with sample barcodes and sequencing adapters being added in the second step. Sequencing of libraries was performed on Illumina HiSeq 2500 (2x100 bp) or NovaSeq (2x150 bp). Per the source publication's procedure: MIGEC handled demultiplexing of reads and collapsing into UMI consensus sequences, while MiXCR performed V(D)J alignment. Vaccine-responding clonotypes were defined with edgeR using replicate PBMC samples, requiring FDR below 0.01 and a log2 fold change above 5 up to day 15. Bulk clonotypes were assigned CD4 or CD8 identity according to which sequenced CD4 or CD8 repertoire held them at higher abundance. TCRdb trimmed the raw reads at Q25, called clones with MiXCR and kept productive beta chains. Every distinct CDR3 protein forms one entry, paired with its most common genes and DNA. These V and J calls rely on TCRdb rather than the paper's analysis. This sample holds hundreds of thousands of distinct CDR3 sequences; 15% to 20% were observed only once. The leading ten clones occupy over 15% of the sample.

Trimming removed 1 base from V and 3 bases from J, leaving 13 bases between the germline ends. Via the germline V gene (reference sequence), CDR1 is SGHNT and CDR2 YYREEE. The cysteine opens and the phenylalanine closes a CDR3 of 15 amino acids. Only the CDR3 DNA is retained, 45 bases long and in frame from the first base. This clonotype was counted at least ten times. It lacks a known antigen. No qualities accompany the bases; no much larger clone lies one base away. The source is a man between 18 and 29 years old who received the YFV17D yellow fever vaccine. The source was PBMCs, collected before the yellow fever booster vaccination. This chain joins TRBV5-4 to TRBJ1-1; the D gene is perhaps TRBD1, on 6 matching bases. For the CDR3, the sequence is CASSLFRGRDTEAFF. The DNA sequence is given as TGTGCCAGCAGCTTGTTCAGGGGCAGGGACACTGAAGCTTTCTTT.